The rows below give T cell receptor beta chains drawn from one sample of a study of lymphopenia after photon versus proton radiotherapy. TCRdb's table, derived via immunoSEQ multiplex PCR, lists solely in-frame clones and lacks some. The sample has 65,000 to 75,000 clones, 80% to 90% seen once. Sequenced here: peripheral blood, sampled from a patient treated with proton-based radiotherapy. Receptors originate from a man older than 75 with esophageal cancer. Each CDR3 is given with its conserved first and last residue. A D gene is named only where the DNA matches it firmly.

v_gene: TRBV6-1; d_gene: TRBD2; len: 16; j_gene: TRBJ2-1; CDR3aa: CASSERGGRAYNEQFF
v_gene: TRBV5-1; d_gene: -; len: 15; j_gene: TRBJ2-2; CDR3aa: CASSWGMRNTGELFF
v_gene: TRBV15; d_gene: TRBD1; len: 13; j_gene: TRBJ1-2; CDR3aa: CATSRNRGSGYTF
v_gene: TRBV9; d_gene: -; len: 16; j_gene: TRBJ2-7; CDR3aa: CASSVGAADNTYEQYF
v_gene: TRBV7-2; d_gene: -; len: 19; j_gene: TRBJ1-4; CDR3aa: CASSLARAGTDPTNEKLFF
v_gene: TRBV6-1; d_gene: -; len: 15; j_gene: TRBJ1-4; CDR3aa: CASSEIRVALEKLFF
v_gene: TRBV2; d_gene: -; len: 15; j_gene: TRBJ1-1; CDR3aa: CASRVRHLVNTEAFF
v_gene: TRBV18; d_gene: -; len: 12; j_gene: TRBJ1-5; CDR3aa: CASSQQNQPQHF
v_gene: TRBV5-1; d_gene: -; len: 13; j_gene: TRBJ1-1; CDR3aa: CASSLHSNTEAFF
v_gene: TRBV6-5; d_gene: -; len: 12; j_gene: TRBJ1-6; CDR3aa: CASSSRNSPLHF
v_gene: TRBV2; d_gene: -; len: 12; j_gene: TRBJ1-2; CDR3aa: CASRFEEDGYTF
v_gene: TRBV10-1; d_gene: -; len: 15; j_gene: TRBJ2-3; CDR3aa: CASSEGAVGTDTQYF
v_gene: TRBV15; d_gene: TRBD2; len: 14; j_gene: TRBJ2-1; CDR3aa: CATSSGLVYNEQFF
v_gene: TRBV15; d_gene: -; len: 15; j_gene: TRBJ1-1; CDR3aa: CATSRVQGANTEAFF
v_gene: TRBV5-1; d_gene: TRBD1; len: 15; j_gene: TRBJ1-1; CDR3aa: CASSLGGQGLTEAFF
v_gene: TRBV4-3; d_gene: -; len: 15; j_gene: TRBJ1-6; CDR3aa: CASSQEGIENSPLHF
v_gene: TRBV7-3; d_gene: -; len: 14; j_gene: TRBJ1-1; CDR3aa: CASRRPIVNTEAFF
v_gene: TRBV6-5; d_gene: -; len: 13; j_gene: TRBJ1-5; CDR3aa: CASSQSLNQPQHF
v_gene: TRBV7-9; d_gene: -; len: 14; j_gene: TRBJ1-1; CDR3aa: CASSRLTGYTEAFF
v_gene: TRBV6-4; d_gene: -; len: 14; j_gene: TRBJ2-1; CDR3aa: CASRVLQGYGEQFF
v_gene: TRBV19; d_gene: -; len: 11; j_gene: TRBJ2-5; CDR3aa: CASRGEETQYF
v_gene: TRBV6-6; d_gene: TRBD1; len: 12; j_gene: TRBJ2-7; CDR3aa: CATQGQTYEQYF
v_gene: TRBV6-6; d_gene: -; len: 14; j_gene: TRBJ1-5; CDR3aa: CASSYAARAQPQHF
v_gene: TRBV6-5; d_gene: -; len: 15; j_gene: TRBJ1-1; CDR3aa: CASRPLGQMNTEAFF
v_gene: TRBV13; d_gene: -; len: 13; j_gene: TRBJ1-2; CDR3aa: CASSPDTGDGYTF
v_gene: TRBV9; d_gene: -; len: 12; j_gene: TRBJ1-1; CDR3aa: CASSGLNAEAFF
v_gene: TRBV5-4; d_gene: -; len: 14; j_gene: TRBJ2-7; CDR3aa: CASSLAVGTYEQYF
v_gene: TRBV19; d_gene: -; len: 13; j_gene: TRBJ2-7; CDR3aa: CASSIGPSGEQYF
v_gene: TRBV5-4; d_gene: -; len: 15; j_gene: TRBJ2-1; CDR3aa: CASSLEQNPYNEQFF
v_gene: TRBV5-1; d_gene: -; len: 15; j_gene: TRBJ1-5; CDR3aa: CASSLFGLRNQPQHF
v_gene: TRBV11-1; d_gene: -; len: 15; j_gene: TRBJ1-1; CDR3aa: CASSLGKGYGAEAFF
v_gene: TRBV11-3; d_gene: -; len: 17; j_gene: TRBJ2-1; CDR3aa: CASSLGPWNGPYNEQFF
v_gene: TRBV9; d_gene: TRBD2; len: 16; j_gene: TRBJ2-3; CDR3aa: CASSRGLAGVTDTQYF
v_gene: TRBV27; d_gene: TRBD2; len: 15; j_gene: TRBJ2-7; CDR3aa: CASSPDLAGTYEQYF
v_gene: TRBV30; d_gene: -; len: 15; j_gene: TRBJ2-1; CDR3aa: CAWRDPGTLGAEQFF